Below, 6 T cell receptor beta chains from the same sample are listed, as sequenced in a study of T cells in pancreatic ductal adenocarcinoma. TCRdb keeps only in-frame clones here, not all; method: immunoSEQ multiplex PCR. The data show around 15,000 clones, with around 91% seen just once and about 15% held by the top ten. Surgery without prior neoadjuvant therapy was the treatment of the selected pancreatic ductal adenocarcinoma patients. Sequencing was carried out using PBMCs. All receptors come from a human donor with pancreatic ductal adenocarcinoma.

The V and J genes are TRBV5-1 and TRBJ1-3; TRBD1 agrees at 8 bases. Looked up from germline, CDR1 is SGHRS and CDR2 is YFSETQ. The V segment lost 4 bases and the J segment 0 bases; nucleotides outside the gene matches: 6. CDR3 length: 16 amino acids. The CDR3 DNA reads as TGCGCCAGCAGCGGGGGGACAGGAACCTCTGGAAACACCATATATTTT. Its protein is CASSGGTGTSGNTIYF.

The chain joins TRBV6-6 to TRBJ2-5; 9 bases map to TRBD1. Germline V lookup: CDR1 MNHNY, CDR2 SVGAGI (reference sequence). The junction had 6 bases not matched to a gene; V was cut back by 7 bases and J by 0 bases. The CDR3 contains 15 residues. The CDR3 is CASKTGGANQETQYF. In nucleotides, the CDR3 is TGTGCCAGCAAAACAGGGGGCGCAAACCAAGAGACCCAGTACTTC.

The genes are TRBV19 and TRBJ1-3, with D possibly being TRBD1 (6 bases). Germline CDR1 is LNHDA and CDR2 is SQIVND (reference sequence). V was pared by 5 bases and J by 0 bases, with 14 bases between. This CDR3 spans 16 amino acids. This CDR3 reads CASSPRTAGSGNTIYF. The CDR3 nucleotides are TGTGCCAGTAGTCCCCGGACAGCTGGCTCTGGAAACACCATATATTTT.

The chain uses TRBV6-6 and TRBJ1-5, with 9 bases that match TRBD1. The CDR3 consists of 13 residues. Trimming cost V 7 bases and J 6 bases; bases outside gene matches: 4. Germline V lookup: CDR1 MNHNY, CDR2 SVGAGI (reference sequence). Written as DNA, the CDR3 is TGTGCCAGCACGGGACAGGGATCTCAGCCCCAGCATTTT. It is translated as CASTGQGSQPQHF.

The V gene is TRBV5-1, the J gene TRBJ2-7; D is possibly TRBD1 (6 bases). Germline loops: CDR1 SGHRS, CDR2 YFSETQ. The CDR3 is 17 amino acids. The V gene lost 4 bases and the J gene lost 4 bases, with 24 bases spanning the gap. The CDR3 reads CASSLDPTTGLGYEQYF. For the CDR3, the DNA is TGCGCCAGCAGCCTTGACCCCACGACAGGACTCGGTTACGAGCAGTACTTC. Drawing the rest from reference TRBV5-1 and TRBJ2-7, the complete variable domain is KAGVTQTPRYLIKTRGQQVTLSCSPISGHRSVSWYQQTPGQGLQFLFEYFSETQRNKGNFPGRFSGRQFSNSRSEMNVSTLELGDSALYLCASSLDPTTGLGYEQYFGPGTRLTVT.

This chain uses TRBV9 with TRBJ2-7, with D maybe TRBD2 (7 bases). Germline CDR1 SGDLS, CDR2 YYNGEE. Between the trimmed V and J ends, which lost 0 bases and 1 base, there was a span of 14 bases. The CDR3 spans 16 residues. The CDR3 sequence: CASSVGGGGGSYEQYF. The DNA for the CDR3 is TGTGCCAGCAGCGTAGGGGGAGGGGGAGGGTCCTACGAGCAGTACTTC.